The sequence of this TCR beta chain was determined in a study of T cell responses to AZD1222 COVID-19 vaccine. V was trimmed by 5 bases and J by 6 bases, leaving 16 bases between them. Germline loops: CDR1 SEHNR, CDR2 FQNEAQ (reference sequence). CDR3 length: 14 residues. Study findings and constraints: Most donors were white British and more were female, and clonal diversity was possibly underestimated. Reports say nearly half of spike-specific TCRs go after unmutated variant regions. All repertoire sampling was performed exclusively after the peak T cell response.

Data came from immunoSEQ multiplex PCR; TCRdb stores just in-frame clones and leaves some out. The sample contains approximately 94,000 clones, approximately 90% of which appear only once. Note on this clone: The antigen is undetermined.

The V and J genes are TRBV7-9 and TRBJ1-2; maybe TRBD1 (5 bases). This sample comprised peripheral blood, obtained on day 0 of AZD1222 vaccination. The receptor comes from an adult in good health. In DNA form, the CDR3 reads TGTGCCAGCAGCCCACAACCAGGGAATAATGGCTACACCTTC. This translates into CASSPQPGNNGYTF.